This T cell receptor (beta chain) was obtained from a study of blood T cell repertoires in COVID-19. Looking at the study overall: Samples of COVID-19 (acute and convalescent) were obtained from the United States, Italy and Spain.

Participant ages covered roughly 18 to 90 years across around 25 US areas. Before being deemed recovered, Cohort 3 donors had two negative PCRs, clearance, or symptom resolution. In the authors' workflow: Reference gene primer amplification gave estimated nucleated cell counts. The repertoire was sequenced with immunoSEQ multiplex PCR; TCRdb's copy has only in-frame clones and lacks some. From that table come the V and J calls and clone size; the DNA was used to work out D and trimming. The top ten hold about 2.7% of the sample, which has more than 250,000 clones, about nine tenths seen once. This clonotype was obtained from a woman aged 18 to 35 who had recovered from COVID-19. Source material: PBMCs or T cells enriched from blood (not recorded which).

DNA for the CDR3: TGTGCGGGCGGGGGACAGGGGTTTGATGAGCAGTTCTTC. This sequence encodes CAGGGQGFDEQFF. The chain links TRBV10-3 to TRBJ2-1; 10 bases line up with TRBD1. The CDR3 covers 13 residues. Germline V gene sequence: CDR1 ENHRY, CDR2 SYGVKD.